A selection of T cell receptor beta chains follows, all from one sample in a study of blood T cell repertoires in COVID-19. Data came from immunoSEQ multiplex PCR; TCRdb stores just in-frame clones and leaves some out. This table holds about 200,000 clones, approximately 80% found once. Sequencing was done on a sample of peripheral blood. The receptor source for this set is a man between 60 and 75 years old with COVID-19, enrolled during active disease. Each CDR3 is given with its conserved first and last residue. A D gene is named only where the DNA matches it firmly.

TRBV9	-	TRBJ1-4	TGTGCCAGCAGCGTTGGGCCGGGGGGAACTAATGAAAAACTGTTTTTT	CASSVGPGGTNEKLFF
TRBV30	TRBD1	TRBJ2-7	TGTGCCTGGAGTGGTTACTACAGGGGCCGGGACGAGCAGTACTTC	CAWSGYYRGRDEQYF
TRBV2	-	TRBJ1-1	TGTGCCAGCAGTGATCCTACAGGAGGGGTCACTGAAGCTTTCTTT	CASSDPTGGVTEAFF
TRBV2	TRBD1	TRBJ1-3	TGTGCCAGCAGGACGACAGGGACTGGAAACACCATATATTTT	CASRTTGTGNTIYF
TRBV29-1	-	TRBJ1-5	TGCAGCGTTGCTCAGGGCGAGAGCAATCAGCCCCAGCATTTT	CSVAQGESNQPQHF
TRBV28	-	TRBJ1-2	TGTGCCAGCAGTCCCTACTCCACAGGGTGGTTGAGCTACACCTTC	CASSPYSTGWLSYTF
TRBV2	-	TRBJ1-1	TGTGCCAGCAGTGAACGCCCAGGGGACACTGAAGCTTTCTTT	CASSERPGDTEAFF
TRBV6-5	-	TRBJ1-2	TGTGCCAGCACCACCCTCGGGGGAGCGGACTATGGCTACACCTTC	CASTTLGGADYGYTF
TRBV9	-	TRBJ2-2	TGTGCCAGCAGCGCCCGCGGGGGACACCTGAACACCGGGGAGCTGTTTTTT	CASSARGGHLNTGELFF
TRBV10-3	-	TRBJ1-2	TGTGCCATCAGCCGGACAGTAGCCAACTATGGCTACACCTTC	CAISRTVANYGYTF
TRBV27	-	TRBJ1-2	TGTGCCAGCAGTTTACAGGGGAGAGGGCCCGGTGGCTACACCTTC	CASSLQGRGPGGYTF
TRBV5-1	-	TRBJ2-3	TGCGCCAGCAGCCCGCCGACTACCTCTAGCACAGATACGCAGTATTTT	CASSPPTTSSTDTQYF